This T cell receptor beta chain was recovered during a study of cytomegalovirus exposure and HLA in healthy donors. Use of 60 Vbeta and 13 Jbeta primers characterized the PCR. TCRdb keeps only in-frame clones here, not all; method: immunoSEQ multiplex PCR. The sample lists approximately 170,000 clones; 81% were seen once. V lost 0 bases and J lost 1, with 9 bases in between. The CDR3 consists of 15 residues. In germline, CDR1 is MNHEY, CDR2 SVGAGI. The sequenced sample consisted of PBMCs. The chain joins TRBV6-5 to TRBJ2-5; D is unclear. The origin of this receptor is a man over 45 in good health and CMV-seropositive. In DNA, the CDR3 is TGTGCCAGCAGTTACTCGTTGGCAGGCCAAGAGACCCAGTACTTC. It yields the protein CASSYSLAGQETQYF.